This T cell receptor beta chain was captured by sequencing in a study of blood T cells in healthy people across ages. V gave up 2 bases and J gave up 0 bases, with 10 bases separating them. This CDR3 region has 15 residues. The germline gives CDR1 SGHVS, CDR2 FQNEAQ. This clonotype has more than one count but fewer than ten. Alongside a J-beta primer mix, a sample-barcoded 5' primer served in a second PCR lasting about 6 to 11 cycles. TCRdb re-called the 5' RACE reads through MiXCR, storing one row per CDR3 protein. The sample has about 780,000 distinct CDR3 sequences, 46% seen once. Source material: blood. This chain joins TRBV7-8 and TRBJ1-1; D remains ambiguous. The clonotype was recovered from an elderly man in good health. CDR3 in DNA: TGTGCCAGCAGCTTAACGGGCAGTTTGAACACTGAAGCTTTCTTT. Residues: CASSLTGSLNTEAFF.